The 32 T cell receptor beta chains in this list originate from one sample, sequenced in a study of T cell repertoires in cytomegalovirus infection (dated by TCRdb to 2018 to 2020). The sample was run on an Illumina HiSeq 1500. The raw public reads went through TCRdb reprocessing: fastp at Q25, MiXCR clone calling, in-frame beta chains kept. Rows matching on CDR3 protein sequence are summarized as one entry with the most common DNA and genes. This sample is represented by some 940,000 distinct CDR3 sequences; approximately 31% of them were singletons. The ten biggest clones cover about an eighth of the sample. Their antigens remain unidentified. The intended sense of this specimen's treatment or condition label: in vitro stimulation with specific CMV peptide epitopes to enrich CMV-specific T cells. The specimen comprised cultured CD8+ T cells from PBMCs, sampled from culture after CMV antigen stimulation. Every receptor here comes from a human donor in good health (CMV status not recorded). Some clones in this sample may be carry-over from other donors' samples.

Comments on this clonotype: A much larger clone sits a single nucleotide away, making a read error possible. The genes are TRBV11-2 and TRBJ2-2; TRBD1 aligns across 7 bases. CDR1 is SGHAT and CDR2 is FQNNGV in the germline V gene. Trimming at V came to 0 bases and at J to 5 bases, leaving 0 bases not matched to a gene. The CDR3 consists of 14 residues. For the CDR3, the DNA is TGTGCCAGCAGCTTAGAGACAGGGACCGGGGAGCTGTTTTTT. This codes for CASSLETGTGELFF.

This clonotype showed up many times. J is TRBJ1-6 and V is TRBV7-2; 8 nucleotides align to TRBD1. This CDR3 comprises 16 residues. The ends lost 3 bases at V and 8 bases at J; junction bases unmatched: 9. Looked up from germline, CDR1 is SGHTA and CDR2 is FQGNSA. In DNA, the CDR3 is TGTGCCAGCAGCTTGGGACAGGATTTTTGGGATTCACCCCTCCACTTT. Its protein product is CASSLGQDFWDSPLHF.

V and J are TRBV5-5 and TRBJ1-1, with D unresolved. The CDR3 runs 13 residues. The germline gives CDR1 SGHKS, CDR2 YYEKEE (reference sequence). The V end was cut by 1 base, the J end by 1 base, with 5 bases between. The CDR3 protein is CASSLYENTEAFF. The CDR3, as DNA: TGTGCCAGCAGCTTGTACGAGAACACTGAAGCTTTCTTT.

The chain has TRBV12-3 or TRBV12-4 and TRBJ2-2; 7 bases line up with TRBD2. This CDR3 has 15 amino acids. V trimming: 6 bases; J trimming: 4 bases; junction bases outside the gene matches: 8. The CDR3 DNA reads as TGTGCCAGCAGACTAGGGCGGGGGTTCACCGGGGAGCTGTTTTTT. This sequence encodes CASRLGRGFTGELFF.

This chain connects TRBV19 to TRBJ2-4; D may be TRBD1 (5 bases). The CDR3 length is 14 residues. V was trimmed by 7 bases and J by 0 bases, leaving 10 bases between them. In germline, CDR1 is LNHDA, CDR2 SQIVND (reference sequence). This CDR3 is CASTGRVAKNIQYF. CDR3 DNA sequence: TGTGCCAGTACGGGCAGGGTAGCCAAAAACATTCAGTACTTC.

This chain uses TRBV19 with TRBJ2-2; weak D call: TRBD2 (6 bases). V lost 11 bases and J 1 base, leaving 20 bases between the germline ends. Germline lookup yields CDR1 LNHDA and CDR2 SQIVND (reference sequence). The CDR3 has 16 amino acids. DNA of the CDR3: TGTGCCTACCAGCAACGGGGCGGGGTGAACACCGGGGAGCTGTTTTTT. This sequence encodes CAYQQRGGVNTGELFF. Combining the CDR3 with reference TRBV19 and TRBJ2-2 gives the whole variable domain DGGITQSPKYLFRKEGQNVTLSCEQNLNHDAMYWYRQDPGQGLRLIYYSQIVNDFQKGDIAEGYSVSREKKESFPLTVTSAQKNPTAFYLCAYQQRGGVNTGELFFGEGSRLTVL.

This chain joins TRBV27 and TRBJ2-5, with 10 bases matching TRBD2. CDR3 length: 14 residues. Losses at the gene ends were 8 bases for V and 3 bases for J; bases not matched to a gene: 6. Germline assignment: CDR1 MNHEY and CDR2 SMNVEV (reference sequence). The CDR3 coding sequence is TGTGCCAGCGCCAATAGCGGGGGGAAAGAGACCCAGTACTTC. This sequence encodes CASANSGGKETQYF.

The CDR3 DNA reads as TGTGCCAGCAGCGTCGGGACTACTAGCACAGATACGCAGTATTTT. Translated, it gives CASSVGTTSTDTQYF. The rearrangement uses TRBV7-3 and TRBJ2-3; 7 positions match TRBD2. The length of the CDR3 is 15 residues. The germline V gene has CDR1 SGHTA and CDR2 FQGTGA. V lost 5 bases and J lost 0; bases outside the gene matches: 5.

The chain has TRBV20-1 and TRBJ1-1; possibly TRBD1 for D (6 bases). The CDR3 spans 15 residues. Germline V gene lookup returns CDR1 DFQATT and CDR2 SNEGSKA (reference sequence). Trimming took off 5 bases at V and 7 bases at J, with 23 bases between the two ends. CDR3 region: CSAHRTETRALEAFF. Written as DNA, the CDR3 is TGCAGTGCTCACCGGACAGAGACCCGAGCTCTTGAAGCTTTCTTT.

This clonotype has just a few counts. The chain links TRBV4-3 to TRBJ1-2; no firm D call. V lost 0 bases and J 8 bases, leaving 16 bases between the germline ends. The V gene's germline CDR1 is LGHNA and CDR2 YSLEER. This CDR3 is 15 amino acids long. CDR3 nucleotide sequence: TGCGCCAGCAGCCAAGACCGGGTGGCGGCGGGGGGCTACACCTTC. Encoded protein: CASSQDRVAAGGYTF.

The sample holds a few counts of this clonotype. The chain combines TRBV7-6 with TRBJ1-2; 10 nucleotides align to TRBD1. The CDR3 totals 15 residues. CDR1 is SGHVS, CDR2 FNYEAQ, per germline. Germline trimming cut 3 bases from V and 2 bases from J; bases unmatched to any gene: 3. The CDR3 DNA reads as TGTGCCAGCAGCTTCGAGGGACAGGGGAACTATGGCTACACCTTC. This gives the protein CASSFEGQGNYGYTF.

CDR3 DNA: TGTGCCAGCAGCTTTTGGGCAAGGACCCCGGGCTTCCTAGATACGCAGTATTTT. Protein sequence: CASSFWARTPGFLDTQYF. V usage is TRBV5-5 and J usage is TRBJ2-3; D is ambiguous. The CDR3 loop spans 18 amino acids. Germline V CDR1 and CDR2: SGHKS, YYEKEE (reference sequence). Trimming removed 2 bases from V and 5 bases from J, with 24 bases in between.

This clonotype was seen more than once but under ten times. V gene TRBV5-6 combines with J gene TRBJ2-4; D remains ambiguous. CDR1 and CDR2 from the germline V gene are SGHDT and YYEEEE. V was pared by 3 bases and J by 2 bases, with 6 bases between. This CDR3 is built from 13 residues. CDR3 sequence reads: CASSWGTKNIQYF. CDR3 DNA: TGTGCCAGCAGCTGGGGTACCAAAAACATTCAGTACTTC.

The V gene is TRBV6-2 or TRBV6-3, the J gene TRBJ1-1; unclear D gene. Germline V gene sequence: CDR1 MNHEY, CDR2 SVGEGT. The V and J ends lost 5 bases and 4 bases respectively, with 8 bases between them. The CDR3 has 12 residues. The DNA for the CDR3 is TGTGCCAGCAGTACTAGCCCCACTGAAGCTTTCTTT. Its translation: CASSTSPTEAFF.

The CDR3 reads CASSVVGDLGYTF. The DNA for the CDR3 is TGTGCCAGCAGCGTAGTAGGGGACCTTGGCTACACCTTC. This sequence joins TRBV9 and TRBJ1-2; D perhaps matches TRBD1 (5 bases). CDR1 and CDR2 (germline): SGDLS, YYNGEE. The germline V and J ends were trimmed by 0 bases and 7 bases, with 10 bases remaining between them. This CDR3 is 13 amino acids long. The variable domain in full, completed from reference TRBV9 and TRBJ1-2, reads DSGVTQTPKHLITATGQRVTLRCSPRSGDLSVYWYQQSLDQGLQFLIQYYNGEERAKGNILERFSAQQFPDLHSELNLSSLELGDSALYFCASSVVGDLGYTFGSGTRLTVV.

This clonotype was found once. V gene TRBV3-1 combines with J gene TRBJ2-3; no clear D. The CDR3 runs to 17 residues. CDR1 LGHDT and CDR2 YNNKEL come from the germline V gene (reference sequence). V lost 2 bases and J 1 base, leaving 16 bases between the germline ends. The CDR3 nucleotides read TGTGCCAGCAGCCAAAGGCCGGTCGAGCGACGCACAGATACGCAGTATTTT. It translates to CASSQRPVERRTDTQYF.

This clonotype was seen a handful of times. V is TRBV7-9 and J is TRBJ2-5, with TRBD2 as a possible D gene (5 bases). V lost 1 base and J lost 3, with 12 bases in between. This CDR3 has 15 amino acids. Germline lookup yields CDR1 SEHNR and CDR2 FQNEAQ (reference sequence). The CDR3 sequence is CASSLVEGSEETQYF. In DNA form, the CDR3 reads TGTGCCAGCAGCTTAGTAGAGGGTAGCGAAGAGACCCAGTACTTC.

The rearrangement joins TRBV4-2 to TRBJ1-1, with TRBD1 matching over 9 bases. The CDR3 is made up of 15 amino acids. CDR1 LGHNA and CDR2 YNFKEQ come from the germline V gene. The J segment lost 1 base and the V segment lost 1 base, leaving 1 base of the junction unmatched. DNA of the CDR3: TGTGCCAGCAGCCAAGCGACAGGGGGGAACACTGAAGCTTTCTTT. It is translated as CASSQATGGNTEAFF.

This chain links TRBV10-3 with TRBJ2-1; the match to TRBD1 covers 9 bases. Germline V CDR1 and CDR2: ENHRY, SYGVKD. V shed 4 bases and J 8 bases; nucleotides not matched to a gene: 9. This CDR3 is 15 amino acids long. The CDR3 is CAISVGQGYLDEQFF. The DNA for the CDR3 is TGTGCCATCAGTGTAGGACAGGGGTATCTGGATGAGCAGTTCTTC.

This clonotype has only one observation. V is TRBV19 and J is TRBJ2-7, with a possible D match to TRBD2 (5 bases). CDR1 is LNHDA, CDR2 SQIVND, per germline (reference sequence). V was pared by 3 bases and J by 2 bases, with 11 bases between. There are 14 residues in the CDR3. CDR3 sequence: CASSILGGPYEQYF. CDR3 nucleotides: TGTGCCAGTAGTATCCTAGGAGGTCCCTACGAGCAGTACTTC.

This clonotype has just a few counts. This chain joins TRBV27 and TRBJ1-2; D is ambiguous. V dropped 2 bases and J dropped 0 bases, with 4 bases sitting between them. Germline assignment: CDR1 MNHEY and CDR2 SMNVEV (reference sequence). The CDR3 runs to 13 residues. The CDR3 here is CASSLLPNYGYTF. The CDR3, as DNA: TGTGCCAGCAGTTTACTTCCTAACTATGGCTACACCTTC.

The V call is TRBV15, the J call TRBJ1-1; D is uncertain. CDR1 and CDR2 (germline): LNHNV, YYDKDF (reference sequence). The V end was cut by 1 base, the J end by 5 bases, with 14 bases between. The CDR3 loop spans 15 amino acids. The CDR3 nucleotides are TGTGCCACCAGCAGAGTGATAGCAGAAGAAACTGAAGCTTTCTTT. Translated: CATSRVIAEETEAFF.

This clonotype was detected a few times. This chain uses TRBV28 with TRBJ1-2; D perhaps matches TRBD1 (6 bases). Germline-derived CDR1 and CDR2 are MDHEN and SYDVKM. V was cut by 3 bases and J by 4 bases, with 18 bases left in between. The CDR3 spans 16 residues. CDR3 protein: CASSFWGGTKSYGYTF. The CDR3 coding sequence is TGTGCCAGCAGTTTCTGGGGGGGGACAAAATCCTATGGCTACACCTTC.

The CDR3 DNA follows: TGTGCCACCAGTGATCCGTTCTTCCACACCGGGACCACAGATACGCAGTATTTT. It specifies CATSDPFFHTGTTDTQYF. J is TRBJ2-3 and V is TRBV24-1, with D tentatively TRBD1 or TRBD2 (5 bases each). The CDR3 loop spans 18 amino acids. Germline assignment: CDR1 KGHDR and CDR2 SFDVKD. The V end was cut by 3 bases, the J end by 2 bases, with 20 bases between.

The gene calls are TRBV6-1 and TRBJ1-1, with unresolved D. The CDR3 has 14 amino acids. V was pared by 7 bases and J by 4 bases, with 16 bases between. CDR1 is MNHNS and CDR2 is SASEGT in the germline V gene. CDR3 loop: CASNHLRRATEAFF. CDR3 DNA sequence: TGTGCCAGCAACCACCTTCGGAGGGCCACTGAAGCTTTCTTT.

The sample holds many counts of this clonotype. The rearrangement joins TRBV7-8 to TRBJ2-3, with D possibly matching TRBD2 (6 bases). Germline values: CDR1 SGHVS, CDR2 FQNEAQ. This CDR3 is built from 15 residues. V gave up 5 bases and J gave up 4 bases, with 16 bases separating them. CDR3 sequence (DNA): TGTGCCAGCAGCCCCGGGACTCGATCCGCAGATACGCAGTATTTT. As protein: CASSPGTRSADTQYF.

This clonotype has only a few counts. V gene TRBV28 combines with J gene TRBJ1-5; D gene ambiguous. Germline V gene lookup returns CDR1 MDHEN and CDR2 SYDVKM. The CDR3 has 17 amino acids. The germline V and J ends were trimmed by 6 bases and 0 bases, with 18 bases remaining between them. In DNA, the CDR3 is TGTGCCAGCAGCTACGCCTCGGGGTTTTATAGCAATCAGCCCCAGCATTTT. Translated: CASSYASGFYSNQPQHF.

This clonotype has only a few counts. The chain recombines TRBV7-8 with TRBJ1-5; a weak D match, TRBD1 (5 bases). Germline-derived CDR1 and CDR2 are SGHVS and FQNEAQ. This CDR3 spans 13 amino acids. The V end was cut by 8 bases, the J end by 0 bases, with 8 bases between. CDR3 residues: CASGALSNQPQHF. The DNA for the CDR3 is TGTGCCAGCGGGGCCCTTAGCAATCAGCCCCAGCATTTT.

The rearrangement joins TRBV7-8 to TRBJ1-4; TRBD1 might be the D (5 bases). V was shortened by 4 bases and J by 5 bases, with 11 bases between the two germline ends. Germline assignment: CDR1 SGHVS and CDR2 FQNEAQ. There are 14 residues in the CDR3. The CDR3 coding sequence is TGTGCCAGCAGCTACCGGGACGGGAATGAAAAACTGTTTTTT. Translation: CASSYRDGNEKLFF.

This clonotype was recorded a few times. The rearrangement uses TRBV11-2 and TRBJ1-3; D not certain. The germline CDR1 and CDR2 sequences are SGHAT and FQNNGV. Trimming stripped 4 bases from V and 1 base from J, with 20 bases between. CDR3 length equals 18 residues. In DNA, the CDR3 is TGTGCCAGCAGCTACCCTCGAGGGCAGGAAACGTCTGGAAACACCATATATTTT. Amino acids: CASSYPRGQETSGNTIYF.

This clonotype occurred a few times. V and J are TRBV20-1 and TRBJ1-2, with D possibly matching TRBD1 (5 bases). The CDR3 contains 14 residues. Per germline, CDR1 DFQATT and CDR2 SNEGSKA (reference sequence). V lost 0 bases and J 4 bases, leaving 12 bases between the germline ends. For the CDR3, the DNA is TGCAGTGCTAGAGATGTCCGGGACGCCTATGGCTACACCTTC. Its protein is CSARDVRDAYGYTF.

A few counts support this clonotype. The V gene is TRBV7-9, the J gene TRBJ2-1; D is possibly TRBD2 (6 bases). The germline CDR1 and CDR2 sequences are SEHNR and FQNEAQ (reference sequence). V shed 4 bases and J shed 0 bases, with 13 bases lying between them. CDR3 length equals 16 residues. The CDR3 coding sequence is TGTGCCAGCAGCTCGACGGACGGGGGCTCCTACAATGAGCAGTTCTTC. Translation: CASSSTDGGSYNEQFF.